This TCR beta chain was recovered during a study of cytomegalovirus exposure and HLA in healthy donors. This CDR3 has 11 amino acids. Per the germline V gene, CDR1 is MDHEN and CDR2 is SYDVKM. V was trimmed by 6 bases and J by 2 bases, leaving 4 bases between them. Primers: 60 Vbeta forward and 13 Jbeta reverse. The data were produced by immunoSEQ multiplex PCR, yet TCRdb's version contains in-frame clones alone and is incomplete. Of about 93,000 clones detected, about four fifths appear once; the ten largest clones hold approximately 3.6%. In this sample, this clone turned up once. Antigen: not known. Whole-study results and caveats: Near-uniform donor sequencing depth was presumed by presence/absence analyses.

The chain uses TRBV28 and TRBJ2-5; D is unresolved. Sequencing input: PBMCs. The source of this sequence is a man aged 50 to 59 in good health and CMV-seronegative. The CDR3 DNA sequence: TGTGCCAGCAGCAAACAAGAGACCCAGTACTTC. It specifies CASSKQETQYF.